This T cell receptor (beta chain) is drawn from a study of shared clonotypes between healthy human individuals. Study observations and caveats: Memory subsets had estimated richness that was generally smaller than that of naive subsets. Despite large depth, rarefaction showed incomplete sorted-subset sequencing.

This clone was seen a single time. What it binds is not known. Germline V gene data show CDR1 as LGHNT and CDR2 as FRNRAP. The CDR3 covers 20 residues. Trimming shortened V by 0 bases and J by 2 bases, and 23 bases separated the two germline ends. The data were produced by immunoSEQ multiplex PCR, yet TCRdb's version contains in-frame clones alone and is incomplete. The sample includes 190,000 or so clones, about 68% of them seen just once. Specimen: memory CD4+ T cells sorted from blood. Subset: CD45RA-negative fraction. J is TRBJ2-1 and V is TRBV12-5; tentatively, D is TRBD1 (6 bases). The sequence was collected from a man aged 25-40 years in good health. The CDR3 DNA sequence: TGTGCTAGTGGTTTGGTTCAAGGACTTAGTAGGGGGTATGCCTACAATGAGCAGTTCTTC. Translation: CASGLVQGLSRGYAYNEQFF.